The T cell receptor beta chain described here comes from a study of T cell clonality in common variable immunodeficiency. Equal genomic DNA amounts from CVID and control samples were sequenced. The repertoire was sequenced with immunoSEQ multiplex PCR; TCRdb's copy has only in-frame clones and lacks some. This repertoire holds some 50,000 clones, and none appear only once. CDR1 and CDR2 from the germline V gene are LNHDA and SQIVND (reference sequence). The CDR3 runs 13 residues. V was shortened by 4 bases and J by 5 bases, with 10 bases between the two germline ends. Points from the study as a whole: In common variable immunodeficiency, TCR beta chains reportedly carried fewer deletions and N-nucleotide insertions. Patient heterogeneity in the CVID cohort limited correlations between repertoire features and clinical complications.

Most patients and controls had Caucasian heritage. At least ten counts were recorded for this clone. Antigen: not known. The read comes to an end 3 residues before the CDR3 does, leaving the germline J gene to fill in the end. The clonotype was recovered from a person between 18 and 69 years old in good health. The chain combines TRBV19 with TRBJ2-3, with D possibly TRBD1 on 6 matching bases. Specimen: peripheral blood mononuclear cells. The CDR3 loop reads CASSTVRGDTQYF. CDR3 DNA, as far as it was read: TGTGCCAGTAGTACCGTCAGGGGAGATACG.